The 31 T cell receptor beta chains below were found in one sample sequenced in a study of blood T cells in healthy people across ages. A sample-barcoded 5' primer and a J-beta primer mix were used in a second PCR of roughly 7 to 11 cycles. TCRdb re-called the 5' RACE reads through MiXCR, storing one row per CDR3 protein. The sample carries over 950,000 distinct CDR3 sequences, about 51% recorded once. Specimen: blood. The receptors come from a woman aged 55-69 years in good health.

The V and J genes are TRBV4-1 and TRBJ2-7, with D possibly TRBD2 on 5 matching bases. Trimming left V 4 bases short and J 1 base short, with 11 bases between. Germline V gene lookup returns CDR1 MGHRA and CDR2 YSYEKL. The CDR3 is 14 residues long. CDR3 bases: TGCGCCAGCAGCCGGAGGATGGAGTCCTACGAGCAGTACTTC. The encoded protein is CASSRRMESYEQYF.

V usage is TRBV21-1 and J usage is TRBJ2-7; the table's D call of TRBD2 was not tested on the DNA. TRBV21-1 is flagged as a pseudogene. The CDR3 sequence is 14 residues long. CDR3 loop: CARIERVWGYEQYF. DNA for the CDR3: TGTGCCAGGATTGAGCGGGTTTGGGGCTACGAGCAGTACTTC.

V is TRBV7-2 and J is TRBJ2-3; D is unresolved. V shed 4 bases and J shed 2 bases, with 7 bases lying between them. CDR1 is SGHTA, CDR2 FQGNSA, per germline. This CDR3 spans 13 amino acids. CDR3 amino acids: CASSYSATDTQYF. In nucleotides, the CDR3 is TGTGCCAGCAGCTACTCGGCCACAGATACGCAGTATTTT. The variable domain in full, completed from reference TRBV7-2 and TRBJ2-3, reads GAGVSQSPSNKVTEKGKDVELRCDPISGHTALYWYRQSLGQGLEFLIYFQGNSAPDKSGLPSDRFSAERTGGSVSTLTIQRTQQEDSAVYLCASSYSATDTQYFGPGTRLTVL.

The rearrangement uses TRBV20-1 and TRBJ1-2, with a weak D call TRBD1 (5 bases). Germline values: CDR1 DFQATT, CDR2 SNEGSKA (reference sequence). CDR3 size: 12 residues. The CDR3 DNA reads TGCGCGGGGGTTGCCAGGGACTATGGCTACACCTTC. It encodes CAGVARDYGYTF.

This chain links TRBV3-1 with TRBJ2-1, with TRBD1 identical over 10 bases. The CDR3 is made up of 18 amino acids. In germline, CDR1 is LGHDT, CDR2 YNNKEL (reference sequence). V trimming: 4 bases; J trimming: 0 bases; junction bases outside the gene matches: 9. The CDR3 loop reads CASSPSGTGDLSYNEQFF. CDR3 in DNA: TGTGCCAGCAGCCCGTCCGGGACAGGGGACCTCTCCTACAATGAGCAGTTCTTC.

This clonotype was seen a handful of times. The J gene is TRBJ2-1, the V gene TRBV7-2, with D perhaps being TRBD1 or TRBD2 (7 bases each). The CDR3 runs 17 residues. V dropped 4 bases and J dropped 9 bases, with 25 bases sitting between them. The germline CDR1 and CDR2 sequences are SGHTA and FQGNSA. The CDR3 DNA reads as TGTGCCAGCAGCTCCAGATGGCAGGGGGAGGGCCGTCCTGAGCAGTTCTTC. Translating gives CASSSRWQGEGRPEQFF.

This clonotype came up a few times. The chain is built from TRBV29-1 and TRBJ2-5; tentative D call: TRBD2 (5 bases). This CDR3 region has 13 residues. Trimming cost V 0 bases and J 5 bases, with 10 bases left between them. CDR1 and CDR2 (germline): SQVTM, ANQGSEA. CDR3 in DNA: TGCAGCGTTGAAGAAGGTGGCGGGGAGACCCAGTACTTC. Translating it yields CSVEEGGGETQYF.

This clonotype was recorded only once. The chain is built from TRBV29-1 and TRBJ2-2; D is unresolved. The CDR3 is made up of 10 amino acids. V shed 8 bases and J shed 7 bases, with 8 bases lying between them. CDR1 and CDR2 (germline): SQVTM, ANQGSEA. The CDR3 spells CSITDGELFF. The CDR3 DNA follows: TGCAGCATTACGGACGGGGAGCTGTTTTTT.

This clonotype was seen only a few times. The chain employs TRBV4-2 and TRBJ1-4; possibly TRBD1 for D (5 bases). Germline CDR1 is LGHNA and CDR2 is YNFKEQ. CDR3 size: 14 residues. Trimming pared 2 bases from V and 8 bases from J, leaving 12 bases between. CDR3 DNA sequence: TGTGCCAGCAGCCAACGAACAGGACCAGAAAAACTGTTTTTT. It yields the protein CASSQRTGPEKLFF.

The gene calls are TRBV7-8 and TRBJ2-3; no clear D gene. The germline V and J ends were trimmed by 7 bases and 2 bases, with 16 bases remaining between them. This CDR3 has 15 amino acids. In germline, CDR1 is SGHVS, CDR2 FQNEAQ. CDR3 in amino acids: CASTTEARYTDTQYF. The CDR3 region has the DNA TGTGCCAGCACCACGGAAGCTAGGTACACAGATACGCAGTATTTT.

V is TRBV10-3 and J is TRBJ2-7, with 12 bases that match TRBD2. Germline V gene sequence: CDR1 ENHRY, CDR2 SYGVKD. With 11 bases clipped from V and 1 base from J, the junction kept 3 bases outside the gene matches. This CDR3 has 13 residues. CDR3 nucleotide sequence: TGTGCCGTCGGACTAGCGGGATCCTACGAGCAGTACTTC. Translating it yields CAVGLAGSYEQYF.

CDR3 loop: CASSLRLNQETQYF. Here the CDR3 DNA reads TGTGCCAGCAGCTTACGACTGAATCAAGAGACCCAGTACTTC. The chain combines TRBV7-8 with TRBJ2-5; D is ambiguous. The CDR3 length is 14 residues. Trimming took 2 bases from V and 2 from J, leaving 9 bases between them. CDR1 SGHVS and CDR2 FQNEAQ come from the germline V gene. Full variable domain (remainder filled in from reference TRBV7-8 and TRBJ2-5): GAGVSQSPRYKVAKRGQDVALRCDPISGHVSLFWYQQALGQGPEFLTYFQNEAQLDKSGLPSDRFFAERPEGSVSTLKIQRTQQEDSAVYLCASSLRLNQETQYFGPGTRLLVL.

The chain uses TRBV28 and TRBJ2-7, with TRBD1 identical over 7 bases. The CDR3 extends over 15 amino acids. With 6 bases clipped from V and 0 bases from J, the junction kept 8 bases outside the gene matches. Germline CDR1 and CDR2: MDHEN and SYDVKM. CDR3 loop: CASSSPGQNSYEQYF. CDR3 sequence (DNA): TGTGCCAGCAGCTCGCCGGGACAGAACTCCTACGAGCAGTACTTC.

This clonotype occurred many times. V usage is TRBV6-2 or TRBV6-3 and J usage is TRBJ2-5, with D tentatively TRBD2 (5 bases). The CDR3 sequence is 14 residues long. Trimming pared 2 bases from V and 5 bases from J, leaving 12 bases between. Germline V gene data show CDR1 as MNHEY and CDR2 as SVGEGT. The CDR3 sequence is CASSYPGDAETQYF. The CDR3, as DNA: TGTGCCAGCAGTTACCCCGGGGATGCGGAGACCCAGTACTTC.

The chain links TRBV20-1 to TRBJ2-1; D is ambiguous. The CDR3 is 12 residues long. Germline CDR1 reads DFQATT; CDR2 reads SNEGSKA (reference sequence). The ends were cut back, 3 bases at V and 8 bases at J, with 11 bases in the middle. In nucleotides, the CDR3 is TGCAGTGCTAGCGCAGGTTGGCATGAGCAGTTCTTC. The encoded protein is CSASAGWHEQFF.

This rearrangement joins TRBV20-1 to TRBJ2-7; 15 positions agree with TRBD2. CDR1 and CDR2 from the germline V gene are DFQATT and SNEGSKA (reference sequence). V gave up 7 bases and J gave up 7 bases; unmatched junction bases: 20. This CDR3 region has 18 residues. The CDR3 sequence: CSVSGGLAGGRSYDEQYF. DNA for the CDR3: TGCAGTGTCAGTGGGGGACTAGCGGGAGGCCGCTCCTACGATGAGCAGTACTTC.

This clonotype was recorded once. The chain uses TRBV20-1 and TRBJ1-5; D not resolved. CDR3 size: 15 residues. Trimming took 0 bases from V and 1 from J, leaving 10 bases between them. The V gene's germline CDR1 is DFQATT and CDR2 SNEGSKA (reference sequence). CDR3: CSARDVDPSNQPQHF. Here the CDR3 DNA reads TGCAGTGCTAGAGATGTGGATCCCAGCAATCAGCCCCAGCATTTT.

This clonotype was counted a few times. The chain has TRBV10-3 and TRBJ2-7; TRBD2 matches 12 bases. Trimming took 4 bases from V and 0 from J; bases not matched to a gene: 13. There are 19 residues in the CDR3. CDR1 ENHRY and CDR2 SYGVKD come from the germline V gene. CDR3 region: CAISGYRGATSGSSYEQYF. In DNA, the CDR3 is TGTGCCATCAGTGGTTACAGGGGGGCGACTAGCGGGAGCTCCTACGAGCAGTACTTC.

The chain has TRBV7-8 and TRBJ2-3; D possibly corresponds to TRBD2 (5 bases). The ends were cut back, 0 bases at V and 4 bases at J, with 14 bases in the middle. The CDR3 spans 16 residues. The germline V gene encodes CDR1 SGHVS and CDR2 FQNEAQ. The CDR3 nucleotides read TGTGCCAGCAGCTTAGCGCGGGTCGGTAAACCAGATACGCAGTATTTT. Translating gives CASSLARVGKPDTQYF.

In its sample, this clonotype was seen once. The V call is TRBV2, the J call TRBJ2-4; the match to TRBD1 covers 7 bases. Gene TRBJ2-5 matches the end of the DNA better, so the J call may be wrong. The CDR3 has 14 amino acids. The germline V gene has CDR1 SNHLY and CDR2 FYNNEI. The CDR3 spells CASSRQGGMETQYF. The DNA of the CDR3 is TGTGCCAGCTCAAGACAGGGTGGGATGGAGACCCAGTACTTC.

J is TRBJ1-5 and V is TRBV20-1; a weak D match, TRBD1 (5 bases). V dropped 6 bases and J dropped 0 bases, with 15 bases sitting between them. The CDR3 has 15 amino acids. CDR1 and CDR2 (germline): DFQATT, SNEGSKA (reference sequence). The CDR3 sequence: CSATRTTDSNQPQHF. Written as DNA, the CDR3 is TGCAGTGCCACCCGAACGACAGATAGCAATCAGCCCCAGCATTTT.

The CDR3 sequence is CASSYLRDINEQFF. In nucleotides, the CDR3 is TGTGCCAGCAGTTACCTGCGGGACATCAATGAGCAGTTCTTC. The chain carries TRBV6-5 and TRBJ2-1, with D perhaps assigned TRBD1 or TRBD2 (6 bases each). Germline V gives CDR1 MNHEY, CDR2 SVGAGI. V dropped 2 bases and J dropped 6 bases, with 11 bases sitting between them. The CDR3 is 14 residues long.

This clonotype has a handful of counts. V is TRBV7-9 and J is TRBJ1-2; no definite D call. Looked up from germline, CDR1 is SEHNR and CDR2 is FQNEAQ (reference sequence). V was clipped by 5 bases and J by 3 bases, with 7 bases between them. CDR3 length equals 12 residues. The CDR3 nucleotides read TGTGCCAGCAGCCCTGAGTACTATGGCTACACCTTC. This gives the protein CASSPEYYGYTF.

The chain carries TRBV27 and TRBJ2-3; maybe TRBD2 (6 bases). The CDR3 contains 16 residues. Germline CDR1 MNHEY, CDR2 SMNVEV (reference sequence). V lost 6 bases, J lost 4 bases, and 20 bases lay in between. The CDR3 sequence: CASSPGTRLFADTQYF. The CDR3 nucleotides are TGTGCCAGCAGCCCCGGGACTCGCCTATTCGCAGATACGCAGTATTTT.

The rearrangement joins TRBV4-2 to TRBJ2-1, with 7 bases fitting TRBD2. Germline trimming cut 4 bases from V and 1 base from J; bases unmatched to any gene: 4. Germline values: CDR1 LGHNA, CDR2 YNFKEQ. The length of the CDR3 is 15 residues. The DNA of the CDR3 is TGTGCCAGCAGCCCGACTAGCACTTCCTACAATGAGCAGTTCTTC. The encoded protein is CASSPTSTSYNEQFF.

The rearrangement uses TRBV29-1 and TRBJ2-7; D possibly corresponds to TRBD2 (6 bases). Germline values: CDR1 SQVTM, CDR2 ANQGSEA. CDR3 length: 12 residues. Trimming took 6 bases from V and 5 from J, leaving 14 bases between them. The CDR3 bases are TGCAGCGTGCGACCGGGGGTCCACGAGCAGTACTTC. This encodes CSVRPGVHEQYF.

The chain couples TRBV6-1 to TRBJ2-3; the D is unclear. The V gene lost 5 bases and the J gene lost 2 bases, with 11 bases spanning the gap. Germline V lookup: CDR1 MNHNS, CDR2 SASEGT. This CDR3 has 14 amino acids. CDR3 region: CASSPIYPTDTQYF. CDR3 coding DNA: TGTGCCAGCAGTCCCATATACCCCACAGATACGCAGTATTTT.

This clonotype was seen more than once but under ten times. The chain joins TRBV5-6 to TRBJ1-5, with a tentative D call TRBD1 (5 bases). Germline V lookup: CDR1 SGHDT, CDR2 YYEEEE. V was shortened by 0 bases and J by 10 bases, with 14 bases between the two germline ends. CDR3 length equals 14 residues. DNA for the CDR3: TGTGCCAGCAGCTTGGCCTACTTTCAGGGCCCCCAGCATTTT. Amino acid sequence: CASSLAYFQGPQHF.

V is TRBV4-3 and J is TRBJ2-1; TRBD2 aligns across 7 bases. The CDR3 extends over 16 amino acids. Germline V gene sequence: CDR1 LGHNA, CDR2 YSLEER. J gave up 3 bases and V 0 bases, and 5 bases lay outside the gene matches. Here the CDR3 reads CASSQDASGDYNEQFF. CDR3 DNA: TGCGCCAGCAGCCAAGACGCTAGCGGAGACTACAATGAGCAGTTCTTC.

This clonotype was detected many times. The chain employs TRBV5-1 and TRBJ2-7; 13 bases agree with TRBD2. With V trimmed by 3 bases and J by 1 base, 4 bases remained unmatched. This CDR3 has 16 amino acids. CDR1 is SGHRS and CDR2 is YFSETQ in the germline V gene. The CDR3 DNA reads TGCGCCAGCAGCTCCCTACTAGCGGGAGGGTCCTACGAGCAGTACTTC. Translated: CASSSLLAGGSYEQYF.

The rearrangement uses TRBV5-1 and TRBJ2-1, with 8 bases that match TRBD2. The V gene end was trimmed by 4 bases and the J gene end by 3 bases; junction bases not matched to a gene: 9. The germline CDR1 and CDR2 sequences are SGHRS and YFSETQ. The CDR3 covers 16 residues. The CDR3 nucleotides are TGCGCCAGCAGCAACCGAGCGGGAGAAGGCTACAATGAGCAGTTCTTC. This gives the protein CASSNRAGEGYNEQFF. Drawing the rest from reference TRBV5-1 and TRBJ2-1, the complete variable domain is KAGVTQTPRYLIKTRGQQVTLSCSPISGHRSVSWYQQTPGQGLQFLFEYFSETQRNKGNFPGRFSGRQFSNSRSEMNVSTLELGDSALYLCASSNRAGEGYNEQFFGPGTRLTVL.